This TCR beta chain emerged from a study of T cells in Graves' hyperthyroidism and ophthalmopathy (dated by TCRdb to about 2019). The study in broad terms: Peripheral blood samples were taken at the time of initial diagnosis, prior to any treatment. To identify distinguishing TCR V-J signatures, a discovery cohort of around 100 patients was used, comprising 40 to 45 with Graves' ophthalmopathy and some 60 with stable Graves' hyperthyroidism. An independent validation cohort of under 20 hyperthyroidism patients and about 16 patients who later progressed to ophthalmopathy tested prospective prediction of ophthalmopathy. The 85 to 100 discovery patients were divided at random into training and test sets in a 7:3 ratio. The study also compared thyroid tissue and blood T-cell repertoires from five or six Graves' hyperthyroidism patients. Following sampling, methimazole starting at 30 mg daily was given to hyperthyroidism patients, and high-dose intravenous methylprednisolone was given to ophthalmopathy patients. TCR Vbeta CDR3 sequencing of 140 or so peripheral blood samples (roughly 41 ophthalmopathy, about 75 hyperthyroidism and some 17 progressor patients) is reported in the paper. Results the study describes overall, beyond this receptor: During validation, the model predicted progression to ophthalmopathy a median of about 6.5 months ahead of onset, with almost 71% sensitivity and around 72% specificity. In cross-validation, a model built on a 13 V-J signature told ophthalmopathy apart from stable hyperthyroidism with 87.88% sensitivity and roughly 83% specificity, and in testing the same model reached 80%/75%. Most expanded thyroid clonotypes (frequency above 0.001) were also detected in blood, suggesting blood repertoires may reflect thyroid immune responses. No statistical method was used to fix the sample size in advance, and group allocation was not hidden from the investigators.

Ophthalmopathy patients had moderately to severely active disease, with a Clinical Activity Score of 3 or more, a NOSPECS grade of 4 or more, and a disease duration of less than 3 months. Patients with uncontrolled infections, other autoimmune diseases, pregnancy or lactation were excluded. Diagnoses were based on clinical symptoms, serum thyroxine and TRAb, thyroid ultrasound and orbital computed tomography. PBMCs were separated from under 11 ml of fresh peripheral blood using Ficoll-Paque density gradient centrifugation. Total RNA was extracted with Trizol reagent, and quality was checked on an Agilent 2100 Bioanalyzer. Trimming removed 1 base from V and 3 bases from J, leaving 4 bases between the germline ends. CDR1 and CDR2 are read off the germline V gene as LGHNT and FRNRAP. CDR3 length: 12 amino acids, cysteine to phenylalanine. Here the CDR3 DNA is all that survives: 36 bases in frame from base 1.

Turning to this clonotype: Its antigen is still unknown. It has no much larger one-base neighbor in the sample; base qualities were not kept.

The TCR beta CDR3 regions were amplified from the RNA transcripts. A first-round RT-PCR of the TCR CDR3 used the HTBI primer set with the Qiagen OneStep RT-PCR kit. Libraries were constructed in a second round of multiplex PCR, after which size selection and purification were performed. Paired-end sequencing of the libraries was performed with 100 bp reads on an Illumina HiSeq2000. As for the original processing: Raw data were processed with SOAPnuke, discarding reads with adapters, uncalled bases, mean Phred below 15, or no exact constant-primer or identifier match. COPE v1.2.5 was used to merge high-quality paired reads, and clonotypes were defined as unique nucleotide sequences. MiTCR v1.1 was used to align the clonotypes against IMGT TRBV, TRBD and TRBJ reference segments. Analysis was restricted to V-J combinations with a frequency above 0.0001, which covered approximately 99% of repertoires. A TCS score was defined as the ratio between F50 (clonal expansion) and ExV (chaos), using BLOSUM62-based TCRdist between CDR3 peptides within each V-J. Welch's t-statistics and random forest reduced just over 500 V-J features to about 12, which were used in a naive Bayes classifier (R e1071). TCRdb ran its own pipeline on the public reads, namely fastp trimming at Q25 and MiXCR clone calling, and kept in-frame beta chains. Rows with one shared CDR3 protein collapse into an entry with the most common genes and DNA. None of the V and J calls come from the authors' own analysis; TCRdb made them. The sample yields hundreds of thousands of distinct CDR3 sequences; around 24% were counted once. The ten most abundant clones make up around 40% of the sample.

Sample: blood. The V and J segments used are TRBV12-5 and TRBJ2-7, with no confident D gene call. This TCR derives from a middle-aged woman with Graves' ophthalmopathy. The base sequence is TGTGCTAGTGGTTTGGCCAACTACGAGCAGTACTTC. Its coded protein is CASGLANYEQYF.